Listed below are T cell receptor beta chains from one sample, sequenced in a study of cytomegalovirus exposure and HLA in healthy donors. Produced via immunoSEQ multiplex PCR; TCRdb's table is partial and in-frame only. Among around 170,000 clones listed, around 80% were seen once. The sequencing sample was made of PBMCs. These receptors were taken from a girl under 18 in good health and CMV-seropositive. Each CDR3 is given with its conserved first and last residue. A D gene is named only where the DNA matches it firmly. Clone sizes are given selectively: once, few, many, or a class where the clone is expanded.

d_call,clone_size,j_call,v_call,cdr3_aa,cdr3_nt
TRBD2,-,TRBJ2-3,TRBV9,CASSVATGTITDTQYF,TGTGCCAGCAGCGTAGCTACGGGGACTATCACAGATACGCAGTATTTT
TRBD2,-,TRBJ2-3,TRBV5-8,CASSLGLAGGLTDTQYF,TGTGCCAGCAGCTTGGGTCTAGCGGGAGGTCTCACAGATACGCAGTATTTT
-,-,TRBJ2-7,TRBV30,CAWSAGSEQYF,TGTGCCTGGAGTGCCGGTTCCGAGCAGTACTTC
TRBD2,-,TRBJ2-2,TRBV5-1,CASSLARGSAHGELFF,TGCGCCAGCAGCTTGGCTCGCGGGAGCGCCCACGGGGAGCTGTTTTTT
TRBD1,-,TRBJ2-3,TRBV6-5,CASSRDRGPRTQYF,TGTGCCAGCAGCCGAGACAGGGGCCCTCGTACGCAGTATTTT
TRBD1,-,TRBJ1-5,TRBV30,CAWDRANQPQHF,TGTGCCTGGGACAGGGCAAATCAGCCCCAGCATTTT
TRBD1,-,TRBJ1-2,TRBV4-1,CASSQDAGGRGYTF,TGCGCCAGCAGCCAAGATGCAGGGGGGCGTGGCTACACCTTC
TRBD1,few,TRBJ1-2,TRBV19,CASSSGQGNYGYTF,TGTGCCAGTAGTTCAGGACAGGGGAACTATGGCTACACCTTC
-,-,TRBJ1-5,TRBV7-2,CASSPTLGNQPQHF,TGTGCCAGCAGCCCGACGCTAGGCAATCAGCCCCAGCATTTT
TRBD2,-,TRBJ2-7,TRBV10-2,CASRLAGGGYEQYF,TGCGCCAGCAGACTAGCGGGAGGTGGTTACGAGCAGTACTTC
-,-,TRBJ2-7,TRBV6-5,CASSYKREQYF,TGTGCCAGCAGTTACAAGCGCGAGCAGTACTTC
TRBD2,-,TRBJ2-2,TRBV19,CASRAGGGTGELFF,TGTGCCAGTAGGGCGGGAGGGGGTACCGGGGAGCTGTTTTTT
-,-,TRBJ2-3,TRBV11-2,CASSLYSEDTQYF,TGTGCCAGCAGCTTATACTCCGAAGATACGCAGTATTTT
-,-,TRBJ1-1,TRBV30,CAWSVLSAEAFF,TGTGCCTGGAGTGTGCTGAGTGCTGAAGCTTTCTTT
-,-,TRBJ2-3,TRBV4-3,CASSQDGPDTQYF,TGCGCCAGCAGCCAAGATGGGCCAGATACGCAGTATTTT
-,-,TRBJ2-7,TRBV10-2,CASSGPPLSEQYF,TGCGCCAGCAGTGGTCCCCCTTTGAGCGAGCAGTACTTC
-,few,TRBJ2-7,TRBV27,CASSFRADKEAYEQYF,TGTGCCAGCAGTTTCCGGGCGGACAAAGAGGCCTACGAGCAGTACTTC
-,-,TRBJ1-5,TRBV4-1,CASRRDRSNNQPQHF,TGCGCCAGCAGGCGGGACCGATCGAACAATCAGCCCCAGCATTTT
-,once,TRBJ2-1,TRBV20-1,CSASVEDEQFF,TGCAGTGCTAGCGTCGAGGATGAGCAGTTCTTC
TRBD1,-,TRBJ1-2,TRBV10-2,CASSLDRDQSYTF,TGCGCCAGCAGTCTAGACAGGGACCAAAGCTACACCTTC